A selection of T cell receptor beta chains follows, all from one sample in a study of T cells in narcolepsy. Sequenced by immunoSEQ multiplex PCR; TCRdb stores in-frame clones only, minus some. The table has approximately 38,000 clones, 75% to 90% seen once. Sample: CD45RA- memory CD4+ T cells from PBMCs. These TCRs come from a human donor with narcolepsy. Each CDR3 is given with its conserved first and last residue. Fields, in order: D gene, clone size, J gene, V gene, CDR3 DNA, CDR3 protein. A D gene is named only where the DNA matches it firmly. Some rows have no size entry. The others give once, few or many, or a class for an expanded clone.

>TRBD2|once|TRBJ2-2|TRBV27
TGTGCCAGCAGCTCCCAAGCGGGGGGGTCGAACACCGGGGAGCTGTTTTTT
CASSSQAGGSNTGELFF
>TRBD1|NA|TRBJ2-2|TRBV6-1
TGTGCCAGCAGTGTTAGGACAGGGAGGGGGGAGCTGTTTTTT
CASSVRTGRGELFF
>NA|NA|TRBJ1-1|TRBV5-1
TGCGCCAGCAGCTTGGCCTTGGCGAACACTGAAGCTTTCTTT
CASSLALANTEAFF
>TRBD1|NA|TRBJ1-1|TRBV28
TGTGCCAGCAGTTTGGGCGCAGGGGGCAGGACTGAAGCTTTCTTT
CASSLGAGGRTEAFF
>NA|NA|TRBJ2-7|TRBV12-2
TGTGCAAGTCGCTTGAAGGGAGGGCCCGAGCAGTACTTC
CASRLKGGPEQYF
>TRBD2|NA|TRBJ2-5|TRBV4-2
TGTGCCAGCAGCCAAGGTACTAGCGGGGAGGCGGAGACCCAGTACTTC
CASSQGTSGEAETQYF
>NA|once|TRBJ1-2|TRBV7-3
TGTGCCAGCAGCTTAACGAGACTGGGCTATGGCTACACCTTC
CASSLTRLGYGYTF
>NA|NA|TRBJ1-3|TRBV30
TGTGCCTGGGACCGTACGGGAAACACCATATATTTT
CAWDRTGNTIYF
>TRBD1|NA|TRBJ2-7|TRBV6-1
TGTGCCAGCAGGGCTACAGGGGGCGAGCAGTACTTC
CASRATGGEQYF
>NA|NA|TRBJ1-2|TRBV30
TGTGCCTGGAGTGTACCCAGGGCAGGGGCGCACTATGGCTACACCTTC
CAWSVPRAGAHYGYTF
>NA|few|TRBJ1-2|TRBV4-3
TGCGCCAGCAGCCAAGATTCCAGGGTTGTGGTTTATGGCTACACCTTC
CASSQDSRVVVYGYTF
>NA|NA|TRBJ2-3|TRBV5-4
TGTGCCAGCAGCTTTGAGGCGGCTAGCACAGATACGCAGTATTTT
CASSFEAASTDTQYF
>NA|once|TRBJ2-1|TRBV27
TGTGCCACCTTTCGGGGGCCGTCCTACAATGAGCAGTTCTTC
CATFRGPSYNEQFF
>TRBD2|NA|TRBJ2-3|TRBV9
TGTGCCAGCAGCCGGAGCGGGGGGAGCACAGATACGCAGTATTTT
CASSRSGGSTDTQYF
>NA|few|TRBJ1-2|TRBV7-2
TGTGCCAGCAGCTTAATTGGCGGGAGCTATGGCTACACCTTC
CASSLIGGSYGYTF
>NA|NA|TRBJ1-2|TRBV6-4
TGTGCCAGCAGTGTGGCCTCCGGGACAAGTGGCTACACCTTC
CASSVASGTSGYTF
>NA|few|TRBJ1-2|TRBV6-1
TGTGCCAGCAGTGAAGCGCGGGGAGCCTGGAGTGGCTACACCTTC
CASSEARGAWSGYTF
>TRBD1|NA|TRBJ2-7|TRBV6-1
TGTGCCAGCAGTGAAGGGAGAGGGGGCAAGTACGAGCAGTACTTC
CASSEGRGGKYEQYF
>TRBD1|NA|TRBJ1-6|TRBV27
TGTGCCAGCAGTCCTCGGGACAGGTCGGTTTCACCCCTCCACTTT
CASSPRDRSVSPLHF
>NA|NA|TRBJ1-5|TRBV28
TGTGCCAGCAGTCCCTCCGGGGCCCCGAATCAGCCCCAGCATTTT
CASSPSGAPNQPQHF